One and the same sample provided the 2 T cell receptor beta chains below, sequenced in a study of cytomegalovirus exposure and HLA in healthy donors. PCR was performed using 60 Vbeta and 13 Jbeta primers. TCRdb's copy holds only in-frame clones and misses some; the assay was immunoSEQ multiplex PCR. This table has approximately 110,000 clones, over 70% appearing once. The specimen sequenced was PBMCs. The source is a male donor in good health and CMV-seronegative.

The gene calls are TRBV27 and TRBJ2-1, with D possibly TRBD2 on 6 matching bases. The CDR3 is 15 residues long. Per germline, CDR1 MNHEY and CDR2 SMNVEV (reference sequence). V was clipped by 1 base and J by 6 bases, with 13 bases between them. CDR3 sequence: CASSLFAGTGNEQFF. In nucleotides, the CDR3 is TGTGCCAGCAGTTTATTTGCGGGAACGGGCAATGAGCAGTTCTTC.

This clone was seen only a few times. The CDR3 coding sequence is TGTGCCAGCAGCCACAACACAGAGAACACTGAAGCTTTCTTT. Protein sequence: CASSHNTENTEAFF. The chain links TRBV7-9 to TRBJ1-1, with D unresolved. Germline values: CDR1 SEHNR, CDR2 FQNEAQ (reference sequence). V was clipped by 5 bases and J by 1 base, with 11 bases between them. There are 14 residues in the CDR3.